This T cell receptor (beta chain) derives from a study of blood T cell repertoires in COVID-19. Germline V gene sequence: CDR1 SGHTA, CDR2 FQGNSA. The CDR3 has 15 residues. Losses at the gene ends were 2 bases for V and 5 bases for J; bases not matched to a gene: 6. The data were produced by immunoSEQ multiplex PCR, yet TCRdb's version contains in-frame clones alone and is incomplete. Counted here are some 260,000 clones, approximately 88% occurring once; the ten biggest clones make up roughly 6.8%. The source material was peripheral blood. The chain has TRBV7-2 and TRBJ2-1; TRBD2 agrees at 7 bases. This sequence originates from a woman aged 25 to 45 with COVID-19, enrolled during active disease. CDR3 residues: CASSLSGASHNEQFF. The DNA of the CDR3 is TGTGCCAGCAGCTTAAGCGGGGCCTCTCACAATGAGCAGTTCTTC.